The 23 T cell receptor beta chains listed next were all sequenced from one sample in a study of response to subunit inactivated influenza vaccine. TCRdb called the RT-PCR reads again in MiXCR, with one record for every CDR3 protein. This table holds about 700,000 distinct CDR3 sequences, about 14% found once. The specimen was PBMCs from blood, collected around two weeks before vaccination. The receptors originated from a man aged 50-60 years who received an inactivated influenza vaccine.

The chain uses TRBV20-1 and TRBJ2-7; D might be TRBD2 (5 bases). Germline CDR1 reads DFQATT; CDR2 reads SNEGSKA (reference sequence). Trimming removed 4 bases at V and 2 bases at J, with 12 bases between. This CDR3 contains 13 residues. The CDR3 DNA reads as TGCAGTGCTATCTCCGGGAACACCTACGAGCAGTACTTC. Translated: CSAISGNTYEQYF.

This clonotype was observed a handful of times. The genes are TRBV7-9 and TRBJ1-6, with unresolved D. The germline V and J ends were trimmed by 0 bases and 3 bases, with 9 bases remaining between them. The CDR3 contains 16 residues. In germline, CDR1 is SEHNR, CDR2 FQNEAQ (reference sequence). CDR3 region: CASSLASENYNSPLHF. CDR3 DNA: TGTGCCAGCAGCTTAGCTTCGGAAAACTATAATTCACCCCTCCACTTT. The complete variable domain, with remaining parts taken from reference TRBV7-9 and TRBJ1-6, reads DTGVSQNPRHKITKRGQNVTFRCDPISEHNRLYWYRQTLGQGPEFLTYFQNEAQLEKSRLLSDRFSAERPKGSFSTLEIQRTEQGDSAMYLCASSLASENYNSPLHFGNGTRLTVT.

This chain uses TRBV12-3 or TRBV12-4 with TRBJ2-5; TRBD1 matches 8 bases. Trimming removed 6 bases from V and 4 bases from J; junction bases left unmatched: 10. The CDR3 is 15 residues long. The CDR3 sequence is CASSPTGGLGETQYF. Here the CDR3 DNA reads TGTGCCAGCAGCCCTACAGGGGGACTTGGAGAGACCCAGTACTTC.

V gene TRBV25-1 combines with J gene TRBJ2-2, with 11 positions matching TRBD1. This CDR3 contains 14 residues. Looked up from germline, CDR1 is MGHDK and CDR2 is SYGVNS. V dropped 7 bases and J dropped 6; count of bases not matched to a gene: 4. CDR3 sequence: CASKGQGVSGELFF. DNA of the CDR3: TGTGCCAGCAAGGGACAGGGGGTATCCGGGGAGCTGTTTTTT.

This clonotype was detected many times. The chain recombines TRBV27 with TRBJ2-3; D unclear. This CDR3 has 14 residues. V dropped 10 bases and J dropped 1 base, with 15 bases sitting between them. CDR1 and CDR2 from the germline V gene are MNHEY and SMNVEV (reference sequence). The CDR3 coding sequence is TGTGCCACCAGATCCGTTTACGGCACAGATACGCAGTATTTT. This codes for CATRSVYGTDTQYF.

This clonotype was picked up a small number of times. This sequence joins TRBV7-8 and TRBJ2-5; tentative D call: TRBD2 (5 bases). V was shortened by 3 bases and J by 6 bases, with 20 bases between the two germline ends. Germline V CDR1 and CDR2: SGHVS, FQNEAQ. The CDR3 spans 16 residues. In DNA, the CDR3 is TGTGCCAGCAGCTTTTATGGGTCTAGCCCGTTCCAGACCCAGTACTTC. Translating gives CASSFYGSSPFQTQYF.

V gene TRBV11-2 combines with J gene TRBJ2-2, with 8 bases matching TRBD2. The CDR3 runs 15 residues. The germline CDR1 and CDR2 sequences are SGHAT and FQNNGV. The ends lost 5 bases at V and 5 bases at J; junction bases unmatched: 7. The CDR3 loop is CASSPSGRGTGELFF. In DNA, the CDR3 is TGTGCCAGCAGCCCCAGCGGGAGAGGGACCGGGGAGCTGTTTTTT.

The J gene is TRBJ1-2, the V gene TRBV20-1; D is unresolved. CDR1 and CDR2 from the germline V gene are DFQATT and SNEGSKA (reference sequence). The V end lost 7 bases, the J end lost 6 bases, and 12 bases lay between the germline ends. CDR3 length: 11 amino acids. The CDR3 sequence: CSEVRANGYTF. CDR3 coding DNA: TGCAGTGAAGTGCGGGCAAATGGCTACACCTTC.

The sample holds a few counts of this clonotype. The V call is TRBV30, the J call TRBJ2-3; D is uncertain. The CDR3 runs to 14 residues. From germline, CDR1 is GTSNPN and CDR2 SVGIG (reference sequence). V was pared by 5 bases and J by 4 bases, with 16 bases between. This CDR3 is CAWRMTINADTQYF. The CDR3 nucleotides read TGTGCCTGGCGGATGACCATTAATGCAGATACGCAGTATTTT.

The chain is built from TRBV27 and TRBJ2-1; possibly TRBD2 for D (6 bases). The germline V gene encodes CDR1 MNHEY and CDR2 SMNVEV (reference sequence). V lost 5 bases and J lost 3, with 26 bases in between. The CDR3 loop spans 19 amino acids. CDR3 protein: CASSQGRVFGGGLYNEQFF. CDR3 nucleotide sequence: TGTGCCAGCAGTCAGGGACGGGTTTTTGGGGGAGGCCTCTACAATGAGCAGTTCTTC.

J is TRBJ2-7 and V is TRBV29-1; the match to TRBD1 covers 8 bases. The CDR3 is 13 amino acids. Germline V gene sequence: CDR1 SQVTM, CDR2 ANQGSEA. The V and J ends lost 6 bases and 9 bases, in that order; junction bases with no gene match: 13. CDR3: CSVANGQGAGQYF. CDR3 in DNA: TGCAGCGTCGCAAATGGACAGGGCGCGGGGCAGTACTTC.

In this sample, this clonotype turned up a few times. The chain combines TRBV20-1 with TRBJ1-6; 7 bases are shared with TRBD1. The germline gives CDR1 DFQATT, CDR2 SNEGSKA (reference sequence). This CDR3 has 15 amino acids. The trim removed 3 bases at V and 7 bases at J, leaving 9 bases unmatched. CDR3: CSASTGTDKNSPLHF. The CDR3 region has the DNA TGCAGTGCTAGCACCGGGACAGATAAAAATTCACCCCTCCACTTT.

This clonotype was detected ten times or more. The chain recombines TRBV4-2 with TRBJ2-6, with 7 bases fitting TRBD1. Germline CDR1 and CDR2: LGHNA and YNFKEQ. With 4 bases clipped from V and 0 bases from J, the junction kept 3 bases outside the gene matches. The CDR3 runs 16 residues. Here the CDR3 DNA reads TGTGCCAGCAGCCCCAGGGACAGCTCTGGGGCCAACGTCCTGACTTTC. Encoded protein: CASSPRDSSGANVLTF.

A word on this clonotype: A much larger clone is a single base away; this may be a read error. The chain couples TRBV9 to TRBJ2-1; 11 bases are shared with TRBD2. This CDR3 has 15 residues. In germline, CDR1 is SGDLS, CDR2 YYNGEE. CDR3 loop: CSSSVTSGIDNEQFF. CDR3 coding DNA: TGTTCCAGCAGCGTGACTAGCGGGATAGACAATGAGCAGTTCTTC.

The table lists this clonotype with a few counts. The rearrangement uses TRBV20-1 and TRBJ1-4; D is possibly TRBD1 (6 bases). V gave up 0 bases and J gave up 7 bases, with 21 bases separating them. Germline-derived CDR1 and CDR2 are DFQATT and SNEGSKA (reference sequence). There are 17 residues in the CDR3. CDR3 nucleotides: TGCAGTGCTAGAGATGGGGGGCTTCCGGGACGGTCTGAAAAACTGTTTTTT. This translates into CSARDGGLPGRSEKLFF.

At least ten counts were recorded for this clonotype. The genes are TRBV3-1 and TRBJ1-1; D is undetermined. Germline assignment: CDR1 LGHDT and CDR2 YNNKEL (reference sequence). Trimming pared 0 bases from V and 2 bases from J, leaving 7 bases between. The CDR3 totals 14 residues. This CDR3 is CASSQDAGNTEAFF. CDR3 nucleotides: TGTGCCAGCAGCCAAGATGCGGGTAACACTGAAGCTTTCTTT.

This clonotype was seen repeatedly, ten times or more. This chain uses TRBV5-1 with TRBJ2-7; 7 nucleotides match TRBD1. CDR3 length: 15 residues. Per the germline V gene, CDR1 is SGHRS and CDR2 is YFSETQ. V lost 1 base to trimming and J lost 2 bases; unmatched junction nucleotides: 6. CDR3: CASSLTGVNPYEQYF. CDR3 DNA: TGCGCCAGCAGCTTGACAGGGGTTAACCCCTACGAGCAGTACTTC.

This chain connects TRBV11-2 to TRBJ1-6, with D unresolved. This CDR3 contains 14 residues. Germline V gene lookup returns CDR1 SGHAT and CDR2 FQNNGV. Trimming pared 2 bases from V and 7 bases from J, leaving 9 bases between. CDR3 residues: CASSLSVPNSPLHF. CDR3 nucleotide sequence: TGTGCCAGCAGCTTATCGGTTCCCAATTCACCCCTCCACTTT.

This clonotype has just a few counts. The chain carries TRBV11-2 and TRBJ1-1; the D is unclear. The V end was cut by 0 bases, the J end by 0 bases, with 11 bases between. The CDR3 consists of 16 residues. Germline V lookup: CDR1 SGHAT, CDR2 FQNNGV. The DNA of the CDR3 is TGTGCCAGCAGCTTAGATTTGCCGGTATTGAACACTGAAGCTTTCTTT. This translates into CASSLDLPVLNTEAFF.

The chain couples TRBV10-1 to TRBJ2-7; TRBD1 matches at 9 bases. CDR1 WNHNN and CDR2 SYGVQD come from the germline V gene (reference sequence). Germline trimming cut 9 bases from V and 7 bases from J; bases unmatched to any gene: 10. The length of the CDR3 is 13 residues. The CDR3 is CASSRDRADEQYF. CDR3 in DNA: TGCGCCAGTAGCCGGGACAGGGCGGATGAGCAGTACTTC.

This clonotype was observed many times. This sequence joins TRBV9 and TRBJ1-1; D perhaps matches TRBD1 (6 bases). This CDR3 is built from 15 residues. The V end was cut by 3 bases, the J end by 4 bases, with 16 bases between. Per the germline V gene, CDR1 is SGDLS and CDR2 is YYNGEE. Written as DNA, the CDR3 is TGTGCCAGCAGCGGACACAGGGCTCAGGGCACTGAAGCTTTCTTT. Protein sequence: CASSGHRAQGTEAFF.

The chain couples TRBV5-1 to TRBJ2-3, with D perhaps TRBD1 (6 bases). Germline V gene sequence: CDR1 SGHRS, CDR2 YFSETQ. The CDR3 length is 15 residues. V lost 1 base and J 4 bases, leaving 13 bases between the germline ends. The CDR3 here is CASSLTGLGADTQYF. The CDR3 bases are TGCGCCAGCAGCTTGACAGGGCTGGGCGCAGATACGCAGTATTTT. The complete variable domain, with remaining parts taken from reference TRBV5-1 and TRBJ2-3, reads KAGVTQTPRYLIKTRGQQVTLSCSPISGHRSVSWYQQTPGQGLQFLFEYFSETQRNKGNFPGRFSGRQFSNSRSEMNVSTLELGDSALYLCASSLTGLGADTQYFGPGTRLTVL.

The table lists this clonotype with a few counts. J is TRBJ2-7 and V is TRBV7-9, with 7 positions matching TRBD1. Trimming at V came to 4 bases and at J to 6 bases, leaving 15 bases not matched to a gene. Germline V gene sequence: CDR1 SEHNR, CDR2 FQNEAQ (reference sequence). The CDR3 spans 16 residues. The CDR3 loop is CASSSQRTGRRSEQYF. In DNA, the CDR3 is TGTGCCAGCAGCTCACAAAGGACAGGACGGCGATCCGAGCAGTACTTC.